A selection of T cell receptor beta chains follows, all from one sample in a study of blood T cell repertoires in COVID-19. The repertoire was sequenced with immunoSEQ multiplex PCR; TCRdb's copy has only in-frame clones and lacks some. The sample includes under 450,000 clones, 86% of them seen just once. The sample was peripheral blood. These receptors were obtained from an older woman with COVID-19, enrolled during active disease. Each CDR3 is given without its conserved first and last residue. The listing skips clone size in some rows; elsewhere it reads once, few, many or a size class.

>TRBV11-3|TRBJ1-4|-|15
ASSLGTALMANEKLF
>TRBV18|TRBJ2-3|-|12
ATGGTSGTDTQY
>TRBV5-1|TRBJ2-7|few|14
ASSLSAGQGFYEQY
>TRBV5-1|TRBJ1-4|many|13
ASSLQDRVNEKLF
>TRBV19|TRBJ2-7|-|14
ASSTVWGVRAYEQY
>TRBV29-1|TRBJ1-1|once|11
SACDREDTEAF
>TRBV19|TRBJ2-2|-|13
ASSAPGTETGELF
>TRBV5-1|TRBJ2-6|-|13
ASSLSLSGANVLT
>TRBV19|TRBJ2-3|-|16
ASSIFGSGGYTTDTQY
>TRBV3-1/TRBV3-2|TRBJ2-4|-|16
ASSQLQGRGLAKNIQY
>TRBV2|TRBJ2-2|-|13
ASTTTSGDSGELF
>TRBV27|TRBJ2-1|few|11
ASSLMGPDEQF
>TRBV5-1|TRBJ1-2|-|11
ASSTGQWDGYT
>TRBV30|TRBJ2-1|few|15
AWRFYHGGRAPNEQF
>TRBV18|TRBJ2-1|few|14
ASSPPGLAGGHEQF
>TRBV5-6|TRBJ1-2|-|11
ASSLGPGDGYT
>TRBV4-1|TRBJ2-5|once|16
ASSRFGAGGPYGETQY
>TRBV6-6|TRBJ2-7|few|12
ASRGGTSGGPQY
>TRBV18|TRBJ1-2|-|14
ASSPGGREGSYGYT
>TRBV6-2/TRBV6-3|TRBJ2-3|once|16
ASSYIAGVMLSTDTQY
>TRBV19|TRBJ1-4|-|14
ASSIGDYLMDEKLF
>TRBV2|TRBJ1-1|-|13
ASSPGTGAWVEAF
>TRBV7-9|TRBJ2-3|-|14
ASSFLLAGPTDTQY
>TRBV6-6|TRBJ1-2|-|13
ASSRGVGANYGYT
>TRBV9|TRBJ2-3|-|13
ASRVSGGDTDTQY
>TRBV27|TRBJ2-1|-|12
ASKRTGVGNEQF
>TRBV27|TRBJ2-5|-|11
ASSRGGFETQY
>TRBV12-5|TRBJ1-2|-|12
ASGLVEGYYGYT
>TRBV24-1|TRBJ1-1|-|11
ATRDSMNTEAF
>TRBV9|TRBJ1-2|-|12
ASSVSGLVDGYT
>TRBV2|TRBJ2-3|medium-sized|9
ASRVEDTQY
>TRBV25-1|TRBJ1-2|-|11
ASSDRGREGYT
>TRBV7-9|TRBJ2-3|once|14
ASSTGLAGSTDTQC
>TRBV7-2|TRBJ2-7|-|13
ASSLVGVTGYEQY
>TRBV6-5|TRBJ2-2|few|12
ASSRGEGTGELF
>TRBV25-1|TRBJ2-2|-|14
ASSSLGTGDTGELF
>TRBV18|TRBJ1-4|-|12
ASSSRTGGEKLF
>TRBV27|TRBJ2-1|-|14
ASSLPPDRDYNEQF
>TRBV28|TRBJ2-7|-|12
ASSITGSSYEQY
>TRBV7-3|TRBJ1-6|-|14
ASSLQGGRYNSPLH
>TRBV4-3|TRBJ1-1|-|15
ASSQSRQGAMNTEAF